The sequence of this T cell receptor (beta chain) was determined in a study of cytomegalovirus exposure and HLA in healthy donors. The CDR3 length is 14 residues. This table comes from immunoSEQ multiplex PCR, and its TCRdb copy is limited to in-frame clones, with some not included. The sample holds 250,000 to 300,000 clones, 90% seen once. The clonotype comes from a young woman in good health and CMV-seronegative. V is TRBV21-1 and J is TRBJ1-1. TRBV21-1 is a known pseudogene. Material for sequencing was PBMCs. CDR3 in amino acids: CASSKARGGTEAFF. In nucleotides, the CDR3 is TGTGCCAGCAGCAAAGCCCGGGGGGGCACTGAAGCTTTCTTT.